These 5 T cell receptor beta chains were sequenced from one sample in a study of vaccination and CD4 T cells after COVID-19 (dated by TCRdb to 2021 to 2024). Taken with the paper, the label for treatment or condition translates to: 10-day PBMC culture with coronavirus spike peptide pools or control peptides (ViraFEST assay). CD4+ T cells from unexposed donors were collected before the COVID-19 pandemic (2011-2018). Library construction relied on PCR. TCRdb lists the instrument as Illumina iSeq 100. TCR sequencing of DNA from cultured CD4+ T cells used the Oncomine TCR Beta short-read assay at the Johns Hopkins FTIC core. Genomic DNA was extracted from the cultured CD4+ T cells with the QIAamp micro DNA kit. Using fastp at Q25 and MiXCR, TCRdb reprocessed the public reads and kept productive beta chains. Duplicate CDR3 protein sequences are folded into a single record with the most common DNA and genes. The sample table shows about 9,300 distinct CDR3 sequences, and 34% are seen once. The ten biggest clones cover approximately 20% of the sample.

What these receptors recognize is not known. Sequencing was performed on CD4+ T cells from blood, cultured in vitro. These receptors were collected from a human donor in good health.

This clonotype appeared a few times. The chain has TRBV7-9 and TRBJ2-4, with D possibly matching TRBD1 (6 bases). Per the germline V gene, CDR1 is SEHNR and CDR2 is FQNEAQ (reference sequence). V gave up 1 base and J gave up 6 bases, with 13 bases separating them. CDR3 length equals 15 residues. The CDR3 region has the DNA TGTGCCAGCAGCTTAGGGCCAGGGGCCCCAAACATTCAGTACTTC. This encodes CASSLGPGAPNIQYF.

This clonotype was detected only a few times. V usage is TRBV7-9 and J usage is TRBJ1-4; D is possibly TRBD1 (5 bases). This CDR3 comprises 15 residues. From germline, CDR1 is SEHNR and CDR2 FQNEAQ (reference sequence). V shed 0 bases and J shed 6 bases, with 11 bases lying between them. The CDR3 here is CASSLAAGYDEKLFF. DNA for the CDR3: TGTGCCAGCAGCTTAGCGGCAGGGTACGATGAAAAACTGTTTTTT.

The chain couples TRBV20-1 to TRBJ2-1; no reliable D call. Germline values: CDR1 DFQATT, CDR2 SNEGSKA (reference sequence). This CDR3 spans 15 amino acids. The ends were cut back, 1 base at V and 2 bases at J, with 12 bases in the middle. CDR3 residues: CSARVPASPYNEQFF. CDR3 nucleotides: TGCAGTGCTAGAGTACCAGCAAGCCCCTACAATGAGCAGTTCTTC.

This clonotype was observed a handful of times. The V and J genes are TRBV7-2 and TRBJ2-3; D gene ambiguous. This CDR3 contains 11 residues. V was cut by 5 bases and J by 8 bases, with 8 bases left in between. Germline loops: CDR1 SGHTA, CDR2 FQGNSA. This CDR3 is CASSPPGTQYF. The CDR3 DNA is TGTGCCAGCAGCCCCCCGGGTACGCAGTATTTT.

This sequence joins TRBV28 and TRBJ2-1; D remains unclear. The germline V gene encodes CDR1 MDHEN and CDR2 SYDVKM. Between the trimmed V and J ends, which lost 3 bases and 9 bases, there was a span of 6 bases. This CDR3 spans 11 amino acids. The CDR3 coding sequence is TGTGCCAGCAGTTTGCTGATTGAGCAGTTCTTC. Translation: CASSLLIEQFF.